This T cell receptor (beta chain) was obtained from a study of blood T cell repertoires in COVID-19. At the level of the study: PBMCs, B-cell-depleted T cells, or T cells were the source of the cDNA or gDNA that made up the material.

This clone was found once. CDR1 is DFQATT, CDR2 SNEGSKA, per germline (reference sequence). V lost 3 bases and J lost 8, with 14 bases in between. The CDR3 has 13 residues. As handled by the study authors: Using reference gene primer amplification, nucleated cell counts were estimated. TCRdb's table, derived via immunoSEQ multiplex PCR, lists solely in-frame clones and lacks some. The DNA was the basis for D and trimming; V, J and clone size are from that table. The sample shows about 250,000 clones, approximately 85% of them seen only once. The sequence was obtained from a man in his fifties with COVID-19, enrolled during active disease. The chain is built from TRBV20-1 and TRBJ2-4; tentative D call: TRBD2 (5 bases). Sequencing was carried out using peripheral blood. The CDR3 region is CSASGRAGDIQYF. The CDR3 DNA reads TGCAGTGCTAGTGGCCGCGCCGGGGACATTCAGTACTTC.